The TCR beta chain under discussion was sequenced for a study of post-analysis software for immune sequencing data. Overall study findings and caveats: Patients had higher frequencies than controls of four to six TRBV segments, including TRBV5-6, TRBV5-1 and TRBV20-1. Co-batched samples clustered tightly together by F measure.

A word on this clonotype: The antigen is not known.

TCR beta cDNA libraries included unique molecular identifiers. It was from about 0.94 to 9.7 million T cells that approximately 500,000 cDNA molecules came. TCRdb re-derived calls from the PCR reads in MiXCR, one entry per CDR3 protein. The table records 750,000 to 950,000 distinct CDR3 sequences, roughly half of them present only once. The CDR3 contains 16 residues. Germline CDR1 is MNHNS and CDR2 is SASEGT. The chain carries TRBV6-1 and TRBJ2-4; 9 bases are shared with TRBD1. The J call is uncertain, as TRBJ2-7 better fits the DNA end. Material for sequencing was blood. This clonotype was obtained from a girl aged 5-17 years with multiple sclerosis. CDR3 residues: CASSEVGTGGYHEQYF. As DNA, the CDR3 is TGTGCCAGCAGTGAAGTGGGAACAGGGGGCTACCACGAGCAGTACTTC.